The next 27 T cell receptor beta chains were all read from a single sample in a study of CD8 T cells in ankylosing spondylitis. TCRdb independently ran MiXCR on the 5' RACE reads; one entry per CDR3 protein. The profile covers a few hundred thousand distinct CDR3 sequences, with 20% to 25% appearing a single time and about 4% taken by the ten largest. The sequenced sample consisted of blood, either unsorted or a sorted T cell fraction (not recorded which). The receptors were gathered from a female donor with ankylosing spondylitis or in good health (not recorded which).

This clonotype came up a few times. V is TRBV20-1 and J is TRBJ2-4; weak D call: TRBD2 (5 bases). Germline values: CDR1 DFQATT, CDR2 SNEGSKA (reference sequence). V lost 7 bases and J lost 0, with 19 bases in between. This CDR3 contains 16 residues. The chain's CDR3 is CSVSATAKLAKNIQYF. The DNA for the CDR3 is TGCAGTGTTAGCGCGACGGCGAAACTAGCCAAAAACATTCAGTACTTC.

The V gene is TRBV5-1, the J gene TRBJ2-3, with a weak D call TRBD1 (5 bases). V was pared by 0 bases and J by 4 bases, with 12 bases between. The CDR3 totals 15 residues. In germline, CDR1 is SGHRS, CDR2 YFSETQ. CDR3 bases: TGCGCCAGCAGCTTGGAGTGGCAGGGCGCAGATACGCAGTATTTT. Amino acids: CASSLEWQGADTQYF.

This clonotype was observed a handful of times. V gene TRBV12-3 or TRBV12-4 combines with J gene TRBJ2-7, with 10 bases fitting TRBD2. The length of the CDR3 is 16 residues. Unmatched junction bases numbered 14, after V lost 6 bases and J lost 6 bases. CDR3 in DNA: TGTGCCAGCAGCCTTCACTACAGCGGGAGGGCGTCCGAGCAGTACTTC. This translates into CASSLHYSGRASEQYF.

This clonotype showed up many times. The rearrangement uses TRBV12-3 or TRBV12-4 and TRBJ2-7, with D perhaps TRBD2 (6 bases). The V end was cut by 3 bases, the J end by 1 base, with 13 bases between. This CDR3 comprises 15 residues. CDR3 DNA sequence: TGTGCCAGCAGTTTGGGAGGTAGCAATTCCTACGAGCAGTACTTC. Translated, it gives CASSLGGSNSYEQYF.

J is TRBJ1-2 and V is TRBV4-2, with D unclear. Per the germline V gene, CDR1 is LGHNA and CDR2 is YNFKEQ. V dropped 1 base and J dropped 2 bases, with 8 bases sitting between them. CDR3 length: 14 amino acids. The CDR3 DNA sequence: TGTGCCAGCAGCCAAGTAGTAGTAAACTATGGCTACACCTTC. It codes for CASSQVVVNYGYTF.

The table lists this clonotype with a few counts. The rearrangement links TRBV15 to TRBJ1-1; D not certain. Trimming stripped 0 bases from V and 1 base from J, with 9 bases between. CDR1 and CDR2 from the germline V gene are LNHNV and YYDKDF (reference sequence). The CDR3 is 15 residues long. CDR3 nucleotide sequence: TGTGCCACCAGCAGAGACCGGGTGCCGAACACTGAAGCTTTCTTT. Translated, it gives CATSRDRVPNTEAFF.

CDR3 sequence (DNA): TGTGCCAGCAGTTTCCATCGGCGGGATGAGCAGTTCTTC. Translating it yields CASSFHRRDEQFF. This sequence joins TRBV27 and TRBJ2-1, with D possibly being TRBD2 (5 bases). This CDR3 region has 13 residues. Trimming cost V 3 bases and J 8 bases, with 11 bases left between them. The germline gives CDR1 MNHEY, CDR2 SMNVEV (reference sequence).

V gene TRBV7-9 combines with J gene TRBJ1-4; D gene unclear. The V end was cut by 3 bases, the J end by 7 bases, with 18 bases between. The germline V gene has CDR1 SEHNR and CDR2 FQNEAQ (reference sequence). This CDR3 contains 16 residues. The CDR3 DNA reads TGTGCCAGCAGCTTCGGTAGCCGTACTGAGGGTGAAAAACTGTTTTTT. Protein sequence: CASSFGSRTEGEKLFF. The whole variable domain, remainder taken from reference TRBV7-9 and TRBJ1-4, is DTGVSQNPRHKITKRGQNVTFRCDPISEHNRLYWYRQTLGQGPEFLTYFQNEAQLEKSRLLSDRFSAERPKGSFSTLEIQRTEQGDSAMYLCASSFGSRTEGEKLFFGSGTQLSVL.

This clonotype was seen a few times. The genes are TRBV20-1 and TRBJ2-5, with D perhaps TRBD2 (6 bases). The germline gives CDR1 DFQATT, CDR2 SNEGSKA (reference sequence). The CDR3 spans 12 residues. The CDR3 reads CSGEAGGETQYF. Written as DNA, the CDR3 is TGCAGCGGGGAGGCTGGGGGGGAGACCCAGTACTTC.

This clonotype was seen ten or more times. The chain recombines TRBV29-1 with TRBJ2-7; 8 bases line up with TRBD1. The ends lost 0 bases at V and 4 bases at J; junction bases unmatched: 2. The germline CDR1 and CDR2 sequences are SQVTM and ANQGSEA. This CDR3 has 13 residues. The CDR3 is CSVEEGQGYEQYF. Here the CDR3 DNA reads TGCAGCGTTGAAGAAGGACAGGGATACGAGCAGTACTTC.

V is TRBV19 and J is TRBJ1-1; 7 nucleotides agree with TRBD1. With 10 bases clipped from V and 6 bases from J, the junction kept 11 bases outside the gene matches. Germline V gene data show CDR1 as LNHDA and CDR2 as SQIVND (reference sequence). The CDR3 extends over 13 amino acids. The CDR3, as DNA: TGTGCCACTTCCTCAAGGGGGCTCTCTGAAGCTTTCTTT. Protein: CATSSRGLSEAFF. The complete variable domain, with remaining parts taken from reference TRBV19 and TRBJ1-1, reads DGGITQSPKYLFRKEGQNVTLSCEQNLNHDAMYWYRQDPGQGLRLIYYSQIVNDFQKGDIAEGYSVSREKKESFPLTVTSAQKNPTAFYLCATSSRGLSEAFFGQGTRLTVV.

This clonotype came up a few times. The chain combines TRBV7-9 with TRBJ2-1, with 7 bases matching TRBD2. CDR1 and CDR2 (germline): SEHNR, FQNEAQ (reference sequence). Trimming removed 2 bases from V and 6 bases from J; junction bases left unmatched: 4. The CDR3 has 14 residues. This chain's CDR3 is CASSLRRESNEQFF. The CDR3 DNA reads as TGTGCCAGCAGCTTAAGGCGGGAGAGCAATGAGCAGTTCTTC.

The chain links TRBV12-3 or TRBV12-4 to TRBJ1-2, with unresolved D. Between the trimmed V and J ends, which lost 5 bases and 3 bases, there was a span of 4 bases. The CDR3 contains 11 residues. As DNA, the CDR3 is TGTGCCAGCAGTGGGGACTATGGCTACACCTTC. It yields the protein CASSGDYGYTF.

The chain links TRBV5-1 to TRBJ2-1; 8 nucleotides line up with TRBD1. Germline loops: CDR1 SGHRS, CDR2 YFSETQ. This CDR3 has 15 residues. V trimming: 3 bases; J trimming: 3 bases; junction bases outside the gene matches: 5. CDR3 nucleotide sequence: TGCGCCAGCAGCTCCCGGGACAGGAACTACAATGAGCAGTTCTTC. Translated: CASSSRDRNYNEQFF. Together with reference TRBV5-1 and TRBJ2-1, the CDR3 gives the full variable domain: KAGVTQTPRYLIKTRGQQVTLSCSPISGHRSVSWYQQTPGQGLQFLFEYFSETQRNKGNFPGRFSGRQFSNSRSEMNVSTLELGDSALYLCASSSRDRNYNEQFFGPGTRLTVL.

This clonotype has only a few counts. The rearrangement links TRBV20-1 to TRBJ1-5; the D gene is possibly TRBD1 (6 bases). Per germline, CDR1 DFQATT and CDR2 SNEGSKA (reference sequence). The CDR3 length is 13 residues. With 2 bases removed from V and 8 bases from J, the gap between germline ends came to 13 bases. As DNA, the CDR3 is TGCAGTGCTAGACGGGGGGGCCTGGAGCCCCAGCATTTT. The encoded protein is CSARRGGLEPQHF.

The gene calls are TRBV12-3 or TRBV12-4 and TRBJ1-3; D call uncertain. Trimming removed 5 bases from V and 8 bases from J, with 10 bases in between. The CDR3 is 12 amino acids. The CDR3 sequence is CASSTSGYTIYF. In nucleotides, the CDR3 is TGTGCCAGCAGTACCTCCGGGTACACCATATATTTT.

The chain joins TRBV20-1 to TRBJ2-1; the match to TRBD2 covers 8 bases. Germline CDR1 and CDR2: DFQATT and SNEGSKA (reference sequence). With 5 bases clipped from V and 9 bases from J, the junction kept 12 bases outside the gene matches. The CDR3 length is 14 residues. The CDR3 protein is CSAVRSGSKSEQFF. The CDR3 DNA sequence: TGCAGTGCTGTTAGGAGCGGGAGTAAAAGTGAGCAGTTCTTC.

The rearrangement uses TRBV20-1 and TRBJ2-5; D not certain. Germline CDR1 and CDR2: DFQATT and SNEGSKA (reference sequence). The CDR3 runs to 11 residues. V gave up 3 bases and J gave up 1 base, with 3 bases separating them. DNA of the CDR3: TGCAGTGCTAGTATCCAAGAGACCCAGTACTTC. Its protein is CSASIQETQYF.

This clonotype was counted only a few times. The gene calls are TRBV20-1 and TRBJ2-5, with no clear D. Trimming took 2 bases from V and 6 from J, leaving 10 bases between them. Per germline, CDR1 DFQATT and CDR2 SNEGSKA (reference sequence). The CDR3 is 12 residues long. The CDR3, as DNA: TGCAGTGCTAGAATGCTAGATAAGACCCAGTACTTC. Translation gives CSARMLDKTQYF.

In its sample, this clonotype was seen once. This sequence joins TRBV6-2 or TRBV6-3 and TRBJ1-5; 7 bases map to TRBD1. CDR3 size: 14 residues. The junction had 6 bases not matched to a gene; V was cut back by 5 bases and J by 5 bases. Germline lookup yields CDR1 MNHEY and CDR2 SVGEGT. The CDR3, as DNA: TGTGCCAGCAGTACTGGGACAGATTATCAGCCCCAGCATTTT. Protein: CASSTGTDYQPQHF.

The chain employs TRBV6-1 and TRBJ2-7, with 9 bases lining up with TRBD2. Per the germline V gene, CDR1 is MNHNS and CDR2 is SASEGT. CDR3 size: 15 residues. V shed 1 base and J 2 bases; nucleotides not matched to a gene: 3. CDR3 loop: CASSEGLAGTYEQYF. CDR3 DNA sequence: TGTGCCAGCAGTGAAGGTCTAGCGGGAACCTACGAGCAGTACTTC.

The sample holds a few counts of this clonotype. CDR3 sequence reads: CASSLDNPGQGSPQYF. In DNA, the CDR3 is TGTGCCAGCAGCCTAGACAATCCGGGACAGGGTTCACCTCAGTACTTC. The V call is TRBV7-3, the J call TRBJ2-7; 9 positions match TRBD1. Germline V CDR1 and CDR2: SGHTA, FQGTGA. Trimming took 5 bases from V and 10 from J; bases not matched to a gene: 18. The length of the CDR3 is 16 residues.

J is TRBJ2-1 and V is TRBV20-1, with D possibly TRBD1 on 7 matching bases. Germline V lookup: CDR1 DFQATT, CDR2 SNEGSKA (reference sequence). The V end was cut by 6 bases, the J end by 4 bases, with 19 bases between. The CDR3 is made up of 15 amino acids. The CDR3 sequence is CSAQGGGSPYNEQFF. The CDR3 DNA follows: TGCAGTGCGCAGGGGGGCGGATCGCCTTACAATGAGCAGTTCTTC.

A few counts support this clonotype. The chain carries TRBV5-1 and TRBJ1-1; possible D gene TRBD1, 5 bases. This CDR3 is 13 amino acids long. The V gene lost 1 base and the J gene lost 5 bases, with 9 bases spanning the gap. The germline CDR1 and CDR2 sequences are SGHRS and YFSETQ. CDR3 coding DNA: TGCGCCAGCAGCTTGAATGGGGGTACTGAAGCTTTCTTT. It translates to CASSLNGGTEAFF. The full variable domain, completed using reference TRBV5-1 and TRBJ1-1, is KAGVTQTPRYLIKTRGQQVTLSCSPISGHRSVSWYQQTPGQGLQFLFEYFSETQRNKGNFPGRFSGRQFSNSRSEMNVSTLELGDSALYLCASSLNGGTEAFFGQGTRLTVV.

This clonotype was recorded at least ten times. The CDR3 loop is CAISEVDRGELFF. For the CDR3, the DNA is TGTGCCATCAGTGAAGTGGACCGGGGGGAGCTGTTTTTT. The genes are TRBV10-3 and TRBJ2-2; the D is unclear. CDR1 and CDR2 (germline): ENHRY, SYGVKD. Trimming pared 3 bases from V and 8 bases from J, leaving 10 bases between. The CDR3 loop spans 13 amino acids.

This clonotype has only a few counts. The chain joins TRBV20-1 to TRBJ2-7, with a possible D match to TRBD1 (5 bases). CDR3 size: 15 residues. V gave up 3 bases and J gave up 2 bases, with 17 bases separating them. The germline gives CDR1 DFQATT, CDR2 SNEGSKA (reference sequence). The CDR3 nucleotides read TGCAGTGCTAGTCCCAGTGGGCAGGGCCCCTACGAGCAGTACTTC. Its protein is CSASPSGQGPYEQYF.

The chain joins TRBV7-9 to TRBJ2-4; D remains unclear. The germline V gene encodes CDR1 SEHNR and CDR2 FQNEAQ (reference sequence). This CDR3 region has 13 residues. V lost 0 bases to trimming and J lost 10 bases, with 10 bases between them. The CDR3 DNA sequence: TGTGCCAGCAGCTTAGCGCCCGGAAAAATTCAGTACTTC. Encoded protein: CASSLAPGKIQYF.